This T cell receptor (beta chain) was recorded in a study of blood T cell repertoires in COVID-19. Study overall: Both acute and convalescent COVID-19 samples were obtained from the United States, Italy and Spain. The analysed material was cDNA or gDNA that came from T cells, B-cell-depleted T cells, or PBMCs.

Clones were read by immunoSEQ multiplex PCR, and TCRdb kept only the in-frame ones, dropping some. Seen here are roughly 390,000 clones, roughly 85% observed once, and the top ten hold roughly 3.9%. The CDR3 sequence is 15 residues long. Germline CDR1 reads WSHSY; CDR2 reads SAAADI. V was pared by 2 bases and J by 0 bases, with 8 bases between. The source of this sequence is a woman younger than 35 with acute or convalescent COVID-19. This chain uses TRBV10-2 with TRBJ1-5; tentatively, D is TRBD1 (6 bases). Sequencing was done on a sample of peripheral blood. The CDR3 nucleotides read TGCGCCAGCAGTGAGGGGACATATAGCAATCAGCCCCAGCATTTT. Its protein product is CASSEGTYSNQPQHF.